Each of the 32 T cell receptor beta chains below was sequenced from the same sample in a study of blood T cell repertoires in COVID-19. Some clones are missing from TCRdb's copy, which holds only in-frame ones; the method was immunoSEQ multiplex PCR. The data contain roughly 300,000 clones, 80% to 90% of them singletons. The material sequenced was peripheral blood. These receptors originate from a woman aged 40 to 55 who had recovered from COVID-19.

This clone showed up just once. The chain is built from TRBV5-6 and TRBJ2-7; 7 bases match TRBD1. The CDR3 extends over 13 amino acids. CDR1 is SGHDT and CDR2 is YYEEEE in the germline V gene. V gave up 4 bases and J gave up 4 bases; unmatched junction bases: 5. CDR3 nucleotide sequence: TGTGCCAGCAGCCTCCAGGGGGAATACGAGCAGTACTTC. Translation gives CASSLQGEYEQYF.

For the CDR3, the DNA is TGTGCCAGCAGCCCAGGACAGGTCGGTCTTAGGGAGACCCAGTACTTC. Translated: CASSPGQVGLRETQYF. The V and J genes are TRBV11-1 and TRBJ2-5; TRBD1 matches at 7 bases. The CDR3 is 16 amino acids. V shed 5 bases and J 5 bases; nucleotides not matched to a gene: 14. Germline loops: CDR1 SGHAT, CDR2 FQDESV (reference sequence). The complete variable domain, with remaining parts taken from reference TRBV11-1 and TRBJ2-5, reads EAEVAQSPRYKITEKSQAVAFWCDPISGHATLYWYRQILGQGPELLVQFQDESVVDDSQLPKDRFSAERLKGVDSTLKIQPAELGDSAMYLCASSPGQVGLRETQYFGPGTRLLVL.

The genes are TRBV21-1 and TRBJ1-5; the table calls TRBD1, which could not be checked here. TRBV21-1 is marked as a pseudogene. The CDR3 is 18 residues long. This CDR3 is CASSRTVIPIISNQPQHF. CDR3 nucleotide sequence: TGTGCCAGCAGCCGGACAGTAATCCCGATTATTAGCAATCAGCCCCAGCATTTT.

V is TRBV19 and J is TRBJ1-1; 9 bases agree with TRBD1. This CDR3 is built from 17 residues. V was clipped by 6 bases and J by 1 base; unmatched bases: 12. The germline V gene encodes CDR1 LNHDA and CDR2 SQIVND (reference sequence). The CDR3 loop is CASRGPGQGKGNTEAFF. The CDR3 nucleotides are TGTGCCAGTAGGGGCCCTGGACAGGGGAAGGGGAACACTGAAGCTTTCTTT.

V and J are TRBV30 and TRBJ1-6; D remains ambiguous. V lost 4 bases, J lost 10 bases, and 11 bases lay in between. The CDR3 is 12 residues long. CDR1 and CDR2 (germline): GTSNPN, SVGIG (reference sequence). DNA of the CDR3: TGTGCCTGGACTAGGCTGGTCTCACCCCTCCACTTT. Protein: CAWTRLVSPLHF.

This clone was seen only once. The rearrangement uses TRBV5-5 and TRBJ1-2; D not certain. This CDR3 contains 11 residues. The V gene's germline CDR1 is SGHKS and CDR2 YYEKEE (reference sequence). The V end lost 0 bases, the J end lost 10 bases, and 7 bases lay between the germline ends. CDR3: CASSLAVDYTF. In DNA form, the CDR3 reads TGTGCCAGCAGCTTGGCGGTCGACTACACCTTC.

The rearrangement links TRBV5-4 to TRBJ2-7; 7 nucleotides match TRBD1. The CDR3 spans 13 residues. Germline V gives CDR1 SGHNT, CDR2 YYREEE (reference sequence). J was trimmed by 6 bases and V by 0 bases; bases with no gene match: 3. DNA for the CDR3: TGTGCCAGCAGCTTGGCCGCAGGGGGCGAGCAGTACTTC. Protein: CASSLAAGGEQYF. Filled out from reference TRBV5-4 and TRBJ2-7, the complete variable domain reads ETGVTQSPTHLIKTRGQQVTLRCSSQSGHNTVSWYQQALGQGPQFIFQYYREEENGRGNFPPRFSGLQFPNYSSELNVNALELDDSALYLCASSLAAGGEQYFGPGTRLTVT.

V is TRBV6-5 and J is TRBJ1-2; D gene uncertain. The V end was cut by 4 bases, the J end by 6 bases, with 6 bases between. The CDR3 loop spans 11 amino acids. Germline CDR1 and CDR2: MNHEY and SVGAGI. CDR3: CASSSQDGYTF. CDR3 nucleotide sequence: TGTGCCAGCAGTTCCCAGGATGGCTACACCTTC.

The CDR3 sequence: CASSPLTLQGAHYEQYF. CDR3 in DNA: TGTGCCAGCTCACCACTGACACTGCAGGGGGCGCACTACGAGCAGTACTTC. The chain recombines TRBV18 with TRBJ2-7; 8 positions match TRBD1. Germline trimming cut 1 base from V and 3 bases from J; bases unmatched to any gene: 11. This CDR3 has 17 amino acids. Per germline, CDR1 KGHSH and CDR2 LQKENI.

The chain couples TRBV7-2 to TRBJ1-2; 7 bases match TRBD1. CDR1 is SGHTA and CDR2 is FQGNSA in the germline V gene. The CDR3 consists of 15 residues. Trimming cost V 5 bases and J 1 base; bases outside gene matches: 7. DNA for the CDR3: TGTGCCAGCAGCCAGAGGGACAGAAGTAACTATGGCTACACCTTC. Its translation is CASSQRDRSNYGYTF.

This clone was found once. The chain couples TRBV27 to TRBJ2-1; perhaps TRBD1 as D (6 bases). The CDR3 extends over 16 amino acids. Germline V gives CDR1 MNHEY, CDR2 SMNVEV (reference sequence). The V gene lost 2 bases and the J gene lost 10 bases, with 21 bases spanning the gap. The CDR3 here is CASSLAGAPTTFEQFF. The CDR3 bases are TGTGCCAGCAGTTTAGCAGGGGCACCAACAACCTTCGAGCAGTTCTTC.

The chain has TRBV5-6 and TRBJ1-1, with D hard to call. Trimming pared 0 bases from V and 1 base from J, leaving 7 bases between. Germline CDR1 SGHDT, CDR2 YYEEEE. The CDR3 runs 14 residues. CDR3 DNA: TGTGCCAGCAGCTTGGTTGACACGAACACTGAAGCTTTCTTT. It codes for CASSLVDTNTEAFF.

The rearrangement uses TRBV2 and TRBJ2-3, with 9 bases fitting TRBD2. The CDR3 has 16 amino acids. Trimming at V came to 4 bases and at J to 7 bases, leaving 12 bases not matched to a gene. Germline lookup yields CDR1 SNHLY and CDR2 FYNNEI. As DNA, the CDR3 is TGTGCCAGCAGTGGCCCCCCAAGCGGGGGGTCCAATACGCAGTATTTT. Protein: CASSGPPSGGSNTQYF. Filled out from reference TRBV2 and TRBJ2-3, the complete variable domain reads EPEVTQTPSHQVTQMGQEVILRCVPISNHLYFYWYRQILGQKVEFLVSFYNNEISEKSEIFDDQFSVERPDGSNFTLKIRSTKLEDSAMYFCASSGPPSGGSNTQYFGPGTRLTVL.

This chain links TRBV7-9 with TRBJ1-1; D gene uncertain. Deletions cut 1 base from V and 2 bases from J, with 8 bases between. Germline values: CDR1 SEHNR, CDR2 FQNEAQ (reference sequence). The CDR3 has 14 residues. CDR3 in DNA: TGTGCCAGCAGCTTAGGGCAAATTAACACTGAAGCTTTCTTT. This sequence encodes CASSLGQINTEAFF.

The chain couples TRBV6-2 or TRBV6-3 to TRBJ1-5; D is undetermined. The CDR3 consists of 14 residues. The germline CDR1 and CDR2 sequences are MNHEY and SVGEGT. V dropped 6 bases and J dropped 4 bases, with 13 bases sitting between them. The CDR3 sequence is CASSPPGLNQPQHF. The CDR3 bases are TGTGCCAGCAGCCCGCCGGGTTTGAATCAGCCCCAGCATTTT.

CDR3 residues: CASSPSRGGQRAYEQYF. CDR3 nucleotide sequence: TGTGCCAGCAGCCCCAGCCGCGGGGGGCAGCGAGCCTACGAGCAGTACTTC. The genes are TRBV7-2 and TRBJ2-7, with 8 bases lining up with TRBD2. CDR1 is SGHTA and CDR2 is FQGNSA in the germline V gene. J was trimmed by 2 bases and V by 5 bases; bases with no gene match: 14. The CDR3 is 17 amino acids.

This clone was observed a single time. The V and J genes are TRBV5-4 and TRBJ1-1; D is unresolved. This CDR3 has 14 amino acids. Deletions cut 4 bases from V and 3 bases from J, with 13 bases between. Germline values: CDR1 SGHNT, CDR2 YYREEE (reference sequence). CDR3 coding DNA: TGTGCCAGCAGCCTCCCTCGTGAGGACACTGAAGCTTTCTTT. It encodes CASSLPREDTEAFF.

This chain links TRBV3-1 (or the pseudogene TRBV3-2) with TRBJ1-1; no reliable D call. With 5 bases removed from V and 4 bases from J, the gap between germline ends came to 17 bases. CDR1 is LGHDT, CDR2 YNNKEL, per germline (reference sequence). The length of the CDR3 is 15 residues. Here the CDR3 reads CASSSFEGGITEAFF. In nucleotides, the CDR3 is TGTGCCAGCAGCTCCTTTGAGGGAGGTATCACTGAAGCTTTCTTT.

The chain joins TRBV12-3 or TRBV12-4 to TRBJ1-2; tentative D call: TRBD1 (5 bases). The CDR3 contains 13 residues. V was trimmed by 7 bases and J by 5 bases, leaving 14 bases between them. CDR3 loop: CASTSGGVYGYTF. The CDR3 DNA follows: TGTGCCAGCACCTCTGGGGGGGTTTATGGCTACACCTTC.

This clone showed up just once. The chain links TRBV30 to TRBJ1-6; TRBD1 aligns across 7 bases. The CDR3 has 14 amino acids. In germline, CDR1 is GTSNPN, CDR2 SVGIG (reference sequence). V lost 4 bases, J lost 7 bases, and 7 bases stayed unmatched. CDR3 in DNA: TGTGCCTGGATGACAGGGTACTACAATTCACCCCTCCACTTT. Encoded protein: CAWMTGYYNSPLHF. The variable domain in full, with the rest retrieved from reference TRBV30 and TRBJ1-6, is SQTIHQWPATLVQPVGSPLSLECTVEGTSNPNLYWYRQAAGRGLQLLFYSVGIGQISSEVPQNLSASRPQDRQFILSSKKLLLSDSGFYLCAWMTGYYNSPLHFGNGTRLTVT.

Only a few counts were recorded for this clone. The chain is built from TRBV18 and TRBJ2-3, with a possible D match to TRBD2 (7 bases). Germline CDR1 KGHSH, CDR2 LQKENI. Trimming shortened V by 6 bases and J by 0 bases, and 13 bases separated the two germline ends. The CDR3 covers 15 residues. The CDR3 DNA reads TGTGCCAGCTCGGGGCGGGGGCCGAGCACAGATACGCAGTATTTT. Translation gives CASSGRGPSTDTQYF.

The J gene is TRBJ1-4, the V gene TRBV9; 7 nucleotides agree with TRBD1. CDR1 is SGDLS and CDR2 is YYNGEE in the germline V gene. The V and J ends lost 0 bases and 0 bases, in that order; junction bases with no gene match: 11. The CDR3 covers 19 residues. CDR3 DNA sequence: TGTGCCAGCAGCGTAGCGTCAGGGGGGCCATATGCAACTAATGAAAAACTGTTTTTT. Translation gives CASSVASGGPYATNEKLFF.

The chain recombines TRBV10-3 with TRBJ2-1; D remains unclear. Trimming stripped 6 bases from V and 3 bases from J, with 12 bases between. This CDR3 region has 14 residues. Germline lookup yields CDR1 ENHRY and CDR2 SYGVKD. CDR3 DNA: TGTGCCATCAGATTCAGCGACGTCTACAATGAGCAGTTCTTC. Its translation: CAIRFSDVYNEQFF.

The rearrangement links TRBV13 to TRBJ2-3, with D possibly being TRBD2 (6 bases). CDR1 and CDR2 from the germline V gene are PRHDT and FYEKMQ (reference sequence). The CDR3 covers 17 residues. Deletions cut 4 bases from V and 5 bases from J, with 22 bases between. CDR3 sequence reads: CASSSGPFGGVEDTQYF. CDR3 in DNA: TGTGCCAGCAGCTCTGGGCCCTTCGGGGGAGTGGAAGATACGCAGTATTTT.

This clone has a single count. This chain joins TRBV2 and TRBJ1-6, with D possibly TRBD1 on 6 matching bases. With 7 bases removed from V and 14 bases from J, the gap between germline ends came to 18 bases. The germline V gene encodes CDR1 SNHLY and CDR2 FYNNEI. The length of the CDR3 is 13 residues. CDR3: CASNQAQGGSLHF. In DNA, the CDR3 is TGTGCCAGCAACCAGGCCCAAGGGGGATCCCTCCACTTT.

The chain recombines TRBV6-2 or TRBV6-3 with TRBJ1-2; D might be TRBD1 (5 bases). Germline V lookup: CDR1 MNHEY, CDR2 SVGEGT. This CDR3 comprises 14 residues. V lost 0 bases, J lost 8 bases, and 13 bases lay in between. CDR3 region: CASSYSAGHGGYTF. The CDR3 DNA reads as TGTGCCAGCAGTTACTCGGCAGGGCATGGCGGCTACACCTTC.

The genes are TRBV19 and TRBJ1-1; D is possibly TRBD1 (5 bases). Germline assignment: CDR1 LNHDA and CDR2 SQIVND (reference sequence). The CDR3 runs 14 residues. Trimming took off 4 bases at V and 1 base at J, with 10 bases between the two ends. As DNA, the CDR3 is TGTGCCAGTAGTAACAGGCTACCGAACACTGAAGCTTTCTTT. Amino acids: CASSNRLPNTEAFF.

The chain uses TRBV5-1 and TRBJ2-5; maybe TRBD1 (5 bases). Germline-derived CDR1 and CDR2 are SGHRS and YFSETQ. Trimming shortened V by 5 bases and J by 5 bases, and 13 bases separated the two germline ends. The CDR3 is 13 residues long. The CDR3 protein is CASSSPPGETQYF. The CDR3 DNA is TGCGCCAGCAGTAGCCCCCCAGGGGAGACCCAGTACTTC.

This chain uses TRBV2 with TRBJ2-1; D is perhaps TRBD2 (7 bases). The CDR3 sequence is 15 residues long. Germline CDR1 reads SNHLY; CDR2 reads FYNNEI. Trimming removed 2 bases at V and 4 bases at J, with 12 bases between. This chain's CDR3 is CASSEWRGPYNEQFF. Written as DNA, the CDR3 is TGTGCCAGCAGTGAATGGCGGGGGCCGTACAATGAGCAGTTCTTC.

The chain employs TRBV30 and TRBJ2-3; 10 nucleotides line up with TRBD1. Unmatched junction bases numbered 9, after V lost 6 bases and J lost 3 bases. The V gene's germline CDR1 is GTSNPN and CDR2 SVGIG (reference sequence). The CDR3 spans 15 residues. The CDR3 spells CACHGQGVGTDTQYF. In nucleotides, the CDR3 is TGTGCCTGCCACGGACAGGGGGTAGGAACAGATACGCAGTATTTT.

The CDR3: CASSRGLDYGYTF. The CDR3 DNA is TGTGCCAGCAGTCGCGGTCTCGACTATGGCTACACCTTC. V gene TRBV6-6 combines with J gene TRBJ1-2; D is uncertain. Deletions cut 5 bases from V and 3 bases from J, with 10 bases between. The CDR3 extends over 13 amino acids. Germline V lookup: CDR1 MNHNY, CDR2 SVGAGI (reference sequence).

The rearrangement links TRBV5-6 to TRBJ2-5; D perhaps matches TRBD1 (5 bases). This CDR3 is 14 amino acids long. Germline V lookup: CDR1 SGHDT, CDR2 YYEEEE. V lost 3 bases and J lost 5, with 14 bases in between. The CDR3 sequence: CASSWSPGPETQYF. For the CDR3, the DNA is TGTGCCAGCAGCTGGAGCCCAGGGCCGGAGACCCAGTACTTC. Full variable domain (rest looked up from reference TRBV5-6 and TRBJ2-5): DAGVTQSPTHLIKTRGQQVTLRCSPKSGHDTVSWYQQALGQGPQFIFQYYEEEERQRGNFPDRFSGHQFPNYSSELNVNALLLGDSALYLCASSWSPGPETQYFGPGTRLLVL.